The rows below give T cell receptor beta chains drawn from one sample of a study of tumor-infiltrating lymphocytes in oesophageal squamous cell carcinoma. From the PCR reads, TCRdb called clonotypes with MiXCR, one entry per CDR3 protein. In the table there are approximately 9,500 distinct CDR3 sequences, 45% to 65% of which are singletons. The sample was esophageal tumor tissue. The receptors were sampled from a female donor with esophageal squamous cell carcinoma. Both conserved end residues are part of each CDR3.

>.|TRBV7-2
CASSFVPGVYEQYF
>TRBJ1-2|TRBV7-3
CASSPTGGVYGYTF
>TRBJ2-7|TRBV12-3/TRBV12-4
CASSLNTGSYEQYF
>.|TRBV6-2/TRBV6-3
CASSYSGLAGIYNEQFF
>TRBJ1-2|TRBV6-2/TRBV6-3
CASNPRGSGGDYGYTF
>TRBJ1-5|TRBV2
CASSGYGMYSNQPQHF
>TRBJ2-3|TRBV7-3
CASSQTSGRSDTQYF
>.|TRBV5-1
CASSPLTVGNWETQYF
>TRBJ2-1|TRBV7-2
CASSSTSSYNEQFF
>.|TRBV7-6
CASSLGGECFEQYF
>.|TRBV11-2
CASSRDGFYEQYF
>TRBJ1-5|TRBV2
CASKLGNSNQPQHF
>.|TRBV7-6
CASSIAGSSTDTQYF
>TRBJ1-1|TRBV7-8
CASSARTGTEAFF
>.|TRBV6-8
CASTRGSIDTQYF
>TRBJ2-7|TRBV7-3
CASRLAGGNNEQYF
>.|TRBV12-3/TRBV12-4
CASSLAGQGAKNTEAFF
>TRBJ2-1|TRBV7-3
CASSLTWLAGYNEQFF
>TRBJ1-1|TRBV5-1
CASRPGTGATEAFF
>TRBJ2-5|TRBV19
CASSIYHQETQYF
>TRBJ2-5|TRBV24-1
CATSDGRVSQETQYF
>.|TRBV6-1
CASSRRDEQFF
>TRBJ2-3|TRBV7-2
CASSPRQGGSTDTQYF
>.|TRBV7-6
CASSFPKPGRERNEQFF
>TRBJ1-1|TRBV11-1
CASSLDGQLNTEAFF
>TRBJ1-2|TRBV4-1
CASSQGTGGFYGYTF
>TRBJ2-5|TRBV7-8
CASSLAAQETQYF
>TRBJ2-1|TRBV6-4
CASSSGGSSYNEQFF
>TRBJ2-5|TRBV7-9
CASSLDRAETQYF
>TRBJ2-5|TRBV7-2
CASSGQTQETQYF
>.|TRBV7-4
CASSSMLADTVGEQFF
>TRBJ1-1|TRBV12-3/TRBV12-4
CASSLRTWGTEAFF
>.|TRBV7-2
CASSRGQTYEQYF
>TRBJ2-7|TRBV7-2
CASSLKRDSYEQYF
>.|TRBV12-3/TRBV12-4
CASSLGSYEQYF
>TRBJ2-1|TRBV19
CASSIVAHYYNEQFF
>.|TRBV12-3/TRBV12-4
CASSLGGPRGEQYF
>.|TRBV12-3/TRBV12-4
CASSRGLFGEQFF
>TRBJ2-1|TRBV24-1
CATSDVSEQFF
>.|TRBV7-4
CASSLYSSGRTEQYF
>TRBJ2-6|TRBV4-2
CASSQERGSGANVLTF
>.|TRBV7-9
CASSRPGAFSSYEQYF
>TRBJ1-2|TRBV12-3/TRBV12-4
CASSQGGGNYGYTF
>TRBJ1-4|TRBV28
CASTPPRGKLFF
>.|TRBV7-3
CASSLTRDLKQFF
>TRBJ2-4|TRBV7-2
CASSPRDRVREQYF
>TRBJ1-5|TRBV11-2
CASSSLPDQPQHF
>TRBJ1-1|TRBV28
CASTRGGRTEAFF
>TRBJ2-5|TRBV7-4
CASSRVGPQVHEQYF
>TRBJ2-5|TRBV6-1
CASTSGGETQYF
>TRBJ2-1|TRBV6-1
CASSSPSSGSSYNEQFF
>TRBJ2-7|TRBV7-9
CASSYYPGLAGLSEQYF
>.|TRBV5-3
CASSQGLAGGLNYNEQFF
>TRBJ2-5|TRBV7-2
CASSLHPGQYQETQYF
>TRBJ1-1|TRBV28
CASRGVGGGTEAFF